This entry lists 31 T cell receptor beta chains sequenced from one sample in a study of T cells after yellow fever vaccination. TCRdb redid the calling of the 5' RACE reads with MiXCR, one entry per CDR3 protein. The sample consists of roughly 30,000 distinct CDR3 sequences, roughly a tenth of them appearing once. Source: PBMCs, either bulk or a sorted T-cell subset (CD4+, CD8+, memory, or dextramer-sorted; not recorded which), taken around 16 days after the first yellow fever vaccination. These receptor sequences come from a man between 18 and 35 years old who received the YFV17D yellow fever vaccine.

This clonotype was found many times. The chain combines TRBV12-5 with TRBJ2-5; 7 bases align to TRBD1. With V trimmed by 1 base and J by 1 base, 3 bases remained unmatched. Germline V gene lookup returns CDR1 LGHNT and CDR2 FRNRAP. The CDR3 contains 15 residues. In nucleotides, the CDR3 is TGTGCTAGTGGTTTGGGGGACAGTACCCAAGAGACCCAGTACTTC. It is translated as CASGLGDSTQETQYF.

This clonotype was recorded at least ten times. The gene calls are TRBV7-3 and TRBJ2-1; 8 positions agree with TRBD2. V was pared by 5 bases and J by 9 bases, with 6 bases of the junction left unmatched. This CDR3 has 13 amino acids. Germline V lookup: CDR1 SGHTA, CDR2 FQGTGA. CDR3 sequence reads: CASSPGTRSEQFF. CDR3 nucleotides: TGTGCCAGCAGCCCCGGGACTAGGAGTGAGCAGTTCTTC.

This clonotype was counted ten times or more. The chain combines TRBV2 with TRBJ2-5; possibly TRBD2 for D (5 bases). Trimming stripped 6 bases from V and 2 bases from J, with 13 bases between. Per germline, CDR1 SNHLY and CDR2 FYNNEI. This CDR3 has 14 residues. CDR3 loop: CASRGWRGQETQYF. CDR3 nucleotides: TGTGCCAGCAGAGGATGGAGAGGGCAAGAGACCCAGTACTTC.

This clonotype was seen a few times. The V and J genes are TRBV6-2 or TRBV6-3 and TRBJ2-1, with TRBD2 as a possible D gene (5 bases). Between the trimmed V and J ends, which lost 5 bases and 15 bases, there was a span of 17 bases. This CDR3 region has 12 residues. In germline, CDR1 is MNHEY, CDR2 SVGEGT. CDR3 region: CASSPRERAPFF. CDR3 DNA: TGTGCCAGCAGTCCGAGGGAGAGGGCTCCGTTCTTC.

This clonotype has ten or more counts. The CDR3 DNA sequence: TGTGCCAGCAGCCAGGGGACAGGGGGATTCTATGGCTACACCTTC. It codes for CASSQGTGGFYGYTF. The gene calls are TRBV14 and TRBJ1-2; 11 nucleotides agree with TRBD1. The trim removed 3 bases at V and 4 bases at J, leaving 4 bases unmatched. This CDR3 is 15 amino acids long. Per the germline V gene, CDR1 is SGHDN and CDR2 is FVKESK.

This clonotype was seen repeatedly, ten times or more. The V gene is TRBV7-2, the J gene TRBJ2-3; 9 bases are a match to TRBD2. V was clipped by 5 bases and J by 7 bases; unmatched bases: 7. The CDR3 contains 14 residues. Germline V CDR1 and CDR2: SGHTA, FQGNSA. The CDR3 is CASSPSGALNTQYF. CDR3 nucleotide sequence: TGTGCCAGCAGCCCTAGCGGGGCTCTAAATACGCAGTATTTT.

Only one count was recorded for this clonotype. A much more abundant neighbour one base away suggests this may be a read error. The chain is built from TRBV7-9 and TRBJ2-3; D call uncertain. Germline CDR1 and CDR2: SEHNR and FQNEAQ (reference sequence). V lost 2 bases and J lost 6, with 6 bases in between. This CDR3 has 12 amino acids. In DNA, the CDR3 is TGTGCCAGCAGCTTACATGGGGATACGCAGTATTTT. Translation gives CASSLHGDTQYF.

In this sample, this clonotype turned up many times. The chain uses TRBV19 and TRBJ1-1; D may be TRBD1 (6 bases). In germline, CDR1 is LNHDA, CDR2 SQIVND (reference sequence). V gave up 3 bases and J gave up 6 bases, with 17 bases separating them. The CDR3 has 15 residues. The CDR3 DNA reads as TGTGCCAGTAGTATGGCCCCACGGACAGTCCCTGAAGCTTTCTTT. This codes for CASSMAPRTVPEAFF.

This clonotype was observed at least ten times. The chain uses TRBV5-1 and TRBJ2-3; TRBD2 matches at 11 bases. The ends lost 4 bases at V and 2 bases at J; junction bases unmatched: 9. CDR3 length equals 17 residues. The germline CDR1 and CDR2 sequences are SGHRS and YFSETQ. The CDR3 DNA sequence: TGCGCCAGCAGCCCAGGTAGCGGGGGGGCCCCCACAGATACGCAGTATTTT. Translation gives CASSPGSGGAPTDTQYF.

This clonotype was observed many times. The chain has TRBV6-1 and TRBJ1-5; TRBD1 is a possible D gene (6 bases). Germline CDR1 and CDR2: MNHNS and SASEGT. Trimming took off 7 bases at V and 4 bases at J, with 11 bases between the two ends. The length of the CDR3 is 13 residues. CDR3 DNA sequence: TGTGCCAGCATCCGGGACAAAAATCAGCCCCAGCATTTT. This translates into CASIRDKNQPQHF.

This clonotype appeared many times. The V gene is TRBV6-5, the J gene TRBJ1-1; tentative D call: TRBD1 (5 bases). From germline, CDR1 is MNHEY and CDR2 SVGAGI. Trimming removed 10 bases from V and 5 bases from J, with 11 bases in between. This CDR3 region has 11 residues. CDR3: CATGGGTEAFF. The CDR3 coding sequence is TGTGCCACCGGGGGTGGAACTGAAGCTTTCTTT.

This clonotype was seen at least ten times. This chain links TRBV7-2 with TRBJ2-7, with D possibly TRBD1 on 6 matching bases. Per the germline V gene, CDR1 is SGHTA and CDR2 is FQGNSA. V gave up 1 base and J gave up 3 bases, with 13 bases separating them. The CDR3 contains 15 residues. CDR3 coding DNA: TGTGCCAGCAGCTTAGGTTCTCAGGGGCTCTACGAGCAGTACGTC. Translated, it gives CASSLGSQGLYEQYV.

About this clonotype itself: Since a much larger clone is just one base distant, this may be a read error. The genes are TRBV7-2 and TRBJ2-3; tentatively, D is TRBD1 (5 bases). The V and J ends lost 8 bases and 4 bases respectively, with 7 bases between them. The CDR3 has 11 residues. Germline V gene data show CDR1 as SGHTA and CDR2 as FQGNSA. CDR3 region: CASGAADTQYF. The DNA for the CDR3 is TGTGCCAGCGGGGCGGCAGATACGCAGTATTTT.

The sample holds many counts of this clonotype. This sequence joins TRBV18 and TRBJ2-7, with D perhaps matching TRBD2 (6 bases). This CDR3 region has 13 residues. Germline lookup yields CDR1 KGHSH and CDR2 LQKENI. V lost 11 bases and J 4 bases, leaving 18 bases between the germline ends. CDR3 nucleotides: TGTGCCGGCCAGGGAGGTACGGGATACGAGCAGTACTTC. Translated: CAGQGGTGYEQYF.

This clonotype has ten or more counts. The chain carries TRBV2 and TRBJ1-6; TRBD1 is a possible D gene (6 bases). The CDR3 runs to 15 residues. Trimming removed 7 bases from V and 2 bases from J, with 12 bases in between. The germline gives CDR1 SNHLY, CDR2 FYNNEI. CDR3: CASTNEGAYNSPLHF. The CDR3 region has the DNA TGTGCCAGCACAAACGAGGGGGCCTATAATTCACCCCTCCACTTT.

This clonotype was counted many times. The chain combines TRBV4-3 with TRBJ2-1, with 10 bases that match TRBD2. The CDR3 totals 16 residues. The germline V gene encodes CDR1 LGHNA and CDR2 YSLEER. The ends lost 0 bases at V and 3 bases at J; junction bases unmatched: 2. The CDR3 nucleotides are TGCGCCAGCAGCCAAGATCCTAGCGGGGGCTACAATGAGCAGTTCTTC. Translated, it gives CASSQDPSGGYNEQFF.

Ten or more counts support this clonotype. The rearrangement joins TRBV3-1 to TRBJ1-2; no reliable D call. Trimming took off 4 bases at V and 5 bases at J, with 8 bases between the two ends. This CDR3 contains 12 residues. CDR1 and CDR2 from the germline V gene are LGHDT and YNNKEL (reference sequence). The CDR3 loop reads CASSPGAYGYTF. The CDR3 bases are TGTGCCAGCAGCCCCGGAGCTTATGGCTACACCTTC. Full variable domain (missing parts from reference TRBV3-1 and TRBJ1-2): DTAVSQTPKYLVTQMGNDKSIKCEQNLGHDTMYWYKQDSKKFLKIMFSYNNKELIINETVPNRFSPKSPDKAHLNLHINSLELGDSAVYFCASSPGAYGYTFGSGTRLTVV.

This clonotype was counted many times. This rearrangement joins TRBV28 to TRBJ2-6; D uncertain. V was cut by 1 base and J by 2 bases, with 9 bases left in between. This CDR3 comprises 16 residues. CDR1 MDHEN and CDR2 SYDVKM come from the germline V gene. CDR3 in amino acids: CASSLLGVTGANVLTF. The DNA of the CDR3 is TGTGCCAGCAGTTTATTAGGTGTTACTGGGGCCAACGTCCTGACTTTC.

As regards this clonotype: Since a much larger clone is just one base distant, this may be a read error. The V gene is TRBV5-4, the J gene TRBJ2-3, with 11 bases fitting TRBD2. The J segment lost 1 base and the V segment lost 8 bases, leaving 9 bases of the junction unmatched. Germline V CDR1 and CDR2: SGHNT, YYREEE (reference sequence). The CDR3 contains 16 residues. The CDR3 DNA follows: TGTGCCAGAACCCGGGCGACTAGCGGGGGCACAGATACGCAGTATTTT. This sequence encodes CARTRATSGGTDTQYF.

This clonotype occurred many times. This rearrangement joins TRBV9 to TRBJ2-1; 7 positions agree with TRBD1. The CDR3 covers 16 residues. Per the germline V gene, CDR1 is SGDLS and CDR2 is YYNGEE. With V trimmed by 4 bases and J by 2 bases, 9 bases remained unmatched. CDR3 residues: CASSPQQGSTYNEQFF. CDR3 sequence (DNA): TGTGCCAGCAGCCCTCAACAGGGGTCAACCTACAATGAGCAGTTCTTC.

This clonotype came up many times. V gene TRBV27 combines with J gene TRBJ2-3; TRBD1 agrees at 8 bases. Germline values: CDR1 MNHEY, CDR2 SMNVEV (reference sequence). This CDR3 region has 14 residues. J lost 2 bases, V lost 6 bases, and 4 bases had no gene match. The CDR3 is CASRPGGYTDTQYF. The CDR3 nucleotides are TGTGCCAGCAGGCCAGGGGGCTACACAGATACGCAGTATTTT.

This clonotype has a count of ten or more. V and J are TRBV3-1 and TRBJ1-1; possibly TRBD1 for D (5 bases). The CDR3 runs 13 residues. Germline values: CDR1 LGHDT, CDR2 YNNKEL (reference sequence). V was pared by 4 bases and J by 0 bases, with 6 bases between. CDR3 coding DNA: TGTGCCAGCAGCCGACAGTTGAACACTGAAGCTTTCTTT. Residues: CASSRQLNTEAFF. The entire variable domain, with the rest obtained from reference TRBV3-1 and TRBJ1-1, is as follows: DTAVSQTPKYLVTQMGNDKSIKCEQNLGHDTMYWYKQDSKKFLKIMFSYNNKELIINETVPNRFSPKSPDKAHLNLHINSLELGDSAVYFCASSRQLNTEAFFGQGTRLTVV.

The chain couples TRBV12-2 to TRBJ2-7; the table's TRBD1 call for D was not verified on the DNA. TRBV12-2 corresponds to a pseudogene. This CDR3 is built from 13 residues. CDR3 amino acids: CASRMGTVHEQYF. As DNA, the CDR3 is TGTGCAAGTCGCATGGGGACAGTTCACGAGCAGTACTTC.

This clonotype showed up many times. The chain joins TRBV15 to TRBJ1-5; D call uncertain. The CDR3 has 12 residues. The V end lost 5 bases, the J end lost 4 bases, and 6 bases lay between the germline ends. Germline values: CDR1 LNHNV, CDR2 YYDKDF (reference sequence). CDR3 amino acids: CATSPYNQPQHF. The CDR3 bases are TGTGCCACCAGCCCCTATAATCAGCCCCAGCATTTT.

The sample holds many counts of this clonotype. This chain links TRBV24-1 with TRBJ2-3, with 9 bases fitting TRBD2. Losses at the gene ends were 4 bases for V and 2 bases for J; bases not matched to a gene: 3. CDR3 length: 15 amino acids. The germline gives CDR1 KGHDR, CDR2 SFDVKD. CDR3: CATSERGGVTDTQYF. DNA of the CDR3: TGTGCCACCAGTGAGCGGGGGGGCGTCACAGATACGCAGTATTTT.

Regarding this clonotype: Relative to the germline gene, one junction end is altered; a read error may explain this. The chain joins TRBV2 to TRBJ1-5; the D gene is possibly TRBD1 (6 bases). Per the germline V gene, CDR1 is SNHLY and CDR2 is FYNNEI. The CDR3 has 12 amino acids. For the CDR3, the DNA is TGTGCCAGTGGGGACAAGGCGATGCCCCGGCATTTT. This encodes CASGDKAMPRHF. The whole variable domain, remainder taken from reference TRBV2 and TRBJ1-5, is EPEVTQTPSHQVTQMGQEVILRCVPISNHLYFYWYRQILGQKVEFLVSFYNNEISEKSEIFDDQFSVERPDGSNFTLKIRSTKLEDSAMYFCASGDKAMPRHFGDGTRLSIL.

This clonotype showed up just a few times. This chain links TRBV5-1 with TRBJ1-1, with a weak D call TRBD1 (5 bases). The CDR3 has 17 residues. V was clipped by 0 bases and J by 0 bases, with 15 bases between them. Germline CDR1 reads SGHRS; CDR2 reads YFSETQ. The CDR3 DNA reads TGCGCCAGCAGCTTGGGCCCGCAGGGTAACATGAACACTGAAGCTTTCTTT. This sequence encodes CASSLGPQGNMNTEAFF. The whole variable domain, filled in from reference TRBV5-1 and TRBJ1-1, reads KAGVTQTPRYLIKTRGQQVTLSCSPISGHRSVSWYQQTPGQGLQFLFEYFSETQRNKGNFPGRFSGRQFSNSRSEMNVSTLELGDSALYLCASSLGPQGNMNTEAFFGQGTRLTVV.

This clonotype was seen repeatedly, ten times or more. The chain uses TRBV25-1 and TRBJ2-1, with unresolved D. V lost 4 bases and J 6 bases, leaving 4 bases between the germline ends. CDR1 is MGHDK and CDR2 is SYGVNS in the germline V gene. This CDR3 comprises 11 residues. The CDR3 is CASSGANEQFF. DNA of the CDR3: TGTGCCAGCAGTGGGGCCAATGAGCAGTTCTTC.

This clonotype has a count of ten or more. J is TRBJ2-2 and V is TRBV20-1; D gene uncertain. V was clipped by 3 bases and J by 4 bases, with 9 bases between them. Germline CDR1 is DFQATT and CDR2 is SNEGSKA (reference sequence). This CDR3 has 13 amino acids. CDR3 nucleotide sequence: TGCAGTGCTAGGGCCGGATTCACCGGGGAGCTGTTTTTT. It encodes CSARAGFTGELFF.

This clonotype was found many times. The chain has TRBV25-1 and TRBJ2-3; D not resolved. CDR1 and CDR2 (germline): MGHDK, SYGVNS. Trimming removed 4 bases from V and 4 bases from J, with 15 bases in between. The CDR3 is made up of 15 amino acids. CDR3 sequence (DNA): TGTGCCAGCAGTGGACCCGTGGGCGGCCCAGATACGCAGTATTTT. As protein: CASSGPVGGPDTQYF.

This clonotype was counted at least ten times. The J gene is TRBJ1-6, the V gene TRBV7-9, with D unresolved. Germline V gene sequence: CDR1 SEHNR, CDR2 FQNEAQ (reference sequence). This CDR3 has 17 amino acids. V lost 1 base and J lost 5, with 15 bases in between. The CDR3, as DNA: TGTGCCAGCAGCTTAGAGGTACAGTCTTCAGATAATTCACCCCTCCACTTT. Residues: CASSLEVQSSDNSPLHF.